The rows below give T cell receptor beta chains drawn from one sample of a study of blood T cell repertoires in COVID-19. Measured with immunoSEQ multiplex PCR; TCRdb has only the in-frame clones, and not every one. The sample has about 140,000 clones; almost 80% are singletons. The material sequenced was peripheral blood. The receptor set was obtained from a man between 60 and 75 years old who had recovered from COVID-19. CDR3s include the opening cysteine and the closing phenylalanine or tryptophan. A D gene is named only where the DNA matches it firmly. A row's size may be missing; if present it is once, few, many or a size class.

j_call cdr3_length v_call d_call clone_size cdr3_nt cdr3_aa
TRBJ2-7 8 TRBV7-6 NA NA TGTGCCAGCATCTCAGGTTACTTC CASISGYF
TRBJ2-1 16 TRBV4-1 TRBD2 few TGCGCCAGCAGCCACCGACTAGCGGGGGGTACCAATGAGCAGTTCTTC CASSHRLAGGTNEQFF
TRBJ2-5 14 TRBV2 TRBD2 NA TGTGCCAGCAGGGTAGCGGGGGGTAAGGGGACCCAGTACTTC CASRVAGGKGTQYF
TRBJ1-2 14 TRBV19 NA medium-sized TGTGCCAGTAGCCAAGGACAGAAAGCGGATGGCTACACCTTC CASSQGQKADGYTF
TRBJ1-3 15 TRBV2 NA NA TGTGCCAGCAGTGAAATCAGGGGCGATGGAAACACCATATATTTT CASSEIRGDGNTIYF
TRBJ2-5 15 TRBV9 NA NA TGTGCCAGCAGCGTCCGGGACACCTGGCAAGAGACCCAGTACTTC CASSVRDTWQETQYF
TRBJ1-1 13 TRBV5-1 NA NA TGCGCCAGCAGAATTTACCAGGTGGATGAAGCTTTCTTT CASRIYQVDEAFF
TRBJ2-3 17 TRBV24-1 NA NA TGTGCCACCAGTGATTCCGTGGACTTCCTCAGCACAGATACGCAGTATTTT CATSDSVDFLSTDTQYF
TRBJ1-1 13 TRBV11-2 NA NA TGTGCCAGCAGCTTAGAGAGGGACACTGAAGCTTTCTTT CASSLERDTEAFF
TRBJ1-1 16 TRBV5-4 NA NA TGTGCCAGCAGCCTTGAGGGACGTCGGAGGGGCACTGAAGCTTTCTTT CASSLEGRRRGTEAFF
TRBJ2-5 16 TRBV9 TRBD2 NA TGTGCCAGCAGCCCGACTAGCGGGGGGGCCTTAGAGACCCAGTACTTC CASSPTSGGALETQYF
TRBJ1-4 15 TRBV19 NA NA TGTGCCAGTACCCCTAGGGTCGGGCAGGGGGAAAAACTGTTTTTT CASTPRVGQGEKLFF
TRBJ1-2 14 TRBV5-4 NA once TGTGCCAGCAGCTTGAGCAGGGGTTTCAGTGGCTACACCTTC CASSLSRGFSGYTF
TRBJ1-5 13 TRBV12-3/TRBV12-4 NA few TGTGCCAGCAGCGGGGAGGTCGTTCAGCCCCAGCATTTT CASSGEVVQPQHF
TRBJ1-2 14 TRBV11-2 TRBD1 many TGTGCCAGCAGCTCCCGGGACAGGGGCTATGGCTACACCTTC CASSSRDRGYGYTF
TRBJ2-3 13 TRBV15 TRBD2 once TGTGCCACCGGGGGGGTTAGATCAGATACGCAGTATTTT CATGGVRSDTQYF
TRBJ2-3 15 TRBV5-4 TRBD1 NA TGTGCCAGCAGCCCCCGAGACAGGGGCCCAGATACGCAGTATTTT CASSPRDRGPDTQYF
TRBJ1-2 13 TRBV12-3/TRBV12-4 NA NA TGTGCCAGCAGTTTACGGAGGGTCTATGGCTACACCTTC CASSLRRVYGYTF
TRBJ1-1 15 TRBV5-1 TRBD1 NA TGCGCCAGCAGCTTGTGGCAGGGGGCGTCCACTGAAGCTTTCTTT CASSLWQGASTEAFF
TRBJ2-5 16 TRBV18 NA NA TGTGCCAGCTCACCACGAGGAGGGAGAAGGCAAGAGACCCAGTACTTC CASSPRGGRRQETQYF
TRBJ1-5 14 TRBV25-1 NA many TGTGCCAGCCAACAGGCGGGAGGTAATCAGCCCCAGCATTTT CASQQAGGNQPQHF
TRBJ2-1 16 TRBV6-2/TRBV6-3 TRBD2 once TGTGCCAGCAGCCGCAATCCAGCGGGGGGAAACAATGAGCAGTTCTTC CASSRNPAGGNNEQFF
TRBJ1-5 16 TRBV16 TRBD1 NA TGTGCCAGCAGCCTTGTACAGGGGGCAGACAATCAGCCCCAGCATTTT CASSLVQGADNQPQHF
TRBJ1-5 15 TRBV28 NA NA TGTGCCAGCAGTCCTCCGCAGGGTAACAATCAGCCCCAGCATTTT CASSPPQGNNQPQHF